This T cell receptor beta chain is from a study of T cells after yellow fever vaccination. Study observations and caveats: A large majority of primary-vaccination clones showed up again after the booster (96% CD4, almost 90% CD8).

A word on this clonotype: The antigen remains undetermined.

Synthesis of TCR cDNA relied on 5'RACE template switching, which attached a universal primer site and UMIs. Using its own MiXCR run on the 5' RACE reads, TCRdb lists one record per CDR3 protein. The table includes roughly 330,000 distinct CDR3 sequences, 3% to 4.5% detected once. The V gene's germline CDR1 is DFQATT and CDR2 SNEGSKA (reference sequence). This CDR3 is 14 amino acids long. Losses at the gene ends were 7 bases for V and 5 bases for J; bases not matched to a gene: 8. This receptor was identified in a man younger than 30 who received the YFV17D yellow fever vaccine. The V gene is TRBV20-1, the J gene TRBJ1-6; 7 bases map to TRBD1. This specimen consisted of PBMCs, obtained 5 days after the yellow fever booster vaccination. CDR3 DNA sequence: TGCAGTGGCGGACAGGAGAGTAATAATTCACCCCTCCACTTT. Translated, it gives CSGGQESNNSPLHF.